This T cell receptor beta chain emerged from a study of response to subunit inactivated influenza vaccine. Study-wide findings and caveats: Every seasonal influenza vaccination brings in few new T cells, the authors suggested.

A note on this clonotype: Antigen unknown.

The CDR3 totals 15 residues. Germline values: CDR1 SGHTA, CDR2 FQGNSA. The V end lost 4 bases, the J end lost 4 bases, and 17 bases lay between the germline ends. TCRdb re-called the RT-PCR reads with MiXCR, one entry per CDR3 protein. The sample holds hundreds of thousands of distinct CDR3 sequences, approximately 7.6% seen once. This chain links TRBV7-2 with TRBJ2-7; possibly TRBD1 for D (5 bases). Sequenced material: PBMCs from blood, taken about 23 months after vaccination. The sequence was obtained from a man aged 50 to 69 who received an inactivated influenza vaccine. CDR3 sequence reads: CASSSAWGPMYEQYF. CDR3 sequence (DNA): TGTGCCAGCAGCTCCGCTTGGGGCCCAATGTACGAGCAGTACTTC.